Given below is one TCR beta chain in context. Using immunoSEQ multiplex PCR, the repertoire was profiled, and TCRdb retains in-frame clones only, with some absent. The top ten hold 9% to 12% of the sample, which has some 90,000 clones, 80% seen once. This sample is drawn from a study of blood T cell repertoires in COVID-19. Study overall: The analysed material was cDNA or gDNA that came from T cells, B-cell-depleted T cells, or PBMCs.

The CDR3 is 16 residues long. V was pared by 6 bases and J by 0 bases, with 16 bases between. The germline gives CDR1 SGHNT, CDR2 YYREEE (reference sequence). The rearrangement links TRBV5-4 to TRBJ2-1; D is possibly TRBD2 (6 bases). The receptor was derived from a woman aged 65 to 85 with acute or convalescent COVID-19. The material sequenced was peripheral blood. The CDR3 region is CASNDDGLSSYNEQFF. Here the CDR3 DNA reads TGTGCCAGCAATGACGACGGACTAAGCTCCTACAATGAGCAGTTCTTC.